The entry below describes one T cell receptor (beta chain). Its specificity is not known. Indicated treatment: over 15 received Ad26.COV2.S at low or high dose, single or two shots; about 5 received placebo; per-sample allocation not given. Day 63 after the first injection of vaccine or placebo was the sampling time. The sample comes from a study of Ad26.COV2.S vaccination and SARS-CoV-2 variants. Study-wide results and limits: A substantial breadth of spike-specific CD8+ and CD4+ T cell responses after vaccination has been reported.

The CDR3 contains 16 residues. Germline V CDR1 and CDR2: SEHNR, FQNEAQ (reference sequence). The V and J ends lost 1 base and 3 bases respectively, with 12 bases between them. Sequenced by immunoSEQ multiplex PCR; TCRdb stores in-frame clones only, minus some. Of about 680,000 clones listed, roughly 90% are singletons. The sequencing here drew on peripheral blood, taken in a trial of Ad26.COV2.S vaccine versus placebo. This TCR was recovered from a person aged 18-65 years who received the Ad26.COV2.S COVID-19 vaccine or a placebo. The genes are TRBV7-9 and TRBJ2-2; maybe TRBD1 (6 bases). CDR3 sequence: CASSLGNRAYTGELFF. The CDR3 bases are TGTGCCAGCAGCTTAGGGAACAGGGCGTACACCGGGGAGCTGTTTTTT. Full variable domain (missing parts from reference TRBV7-9 and TRBJ2-2): DTGVSQNPRHKITKRGQNVTFRCDPISEHNRLYWYRQTLGQGPEFLTYFQNEAQLEKSRLLSDRFSAERPKGSFSTLEIQRTEQGDSAMYLCASSLGNRAYTGELFFGEGSRLTVL.